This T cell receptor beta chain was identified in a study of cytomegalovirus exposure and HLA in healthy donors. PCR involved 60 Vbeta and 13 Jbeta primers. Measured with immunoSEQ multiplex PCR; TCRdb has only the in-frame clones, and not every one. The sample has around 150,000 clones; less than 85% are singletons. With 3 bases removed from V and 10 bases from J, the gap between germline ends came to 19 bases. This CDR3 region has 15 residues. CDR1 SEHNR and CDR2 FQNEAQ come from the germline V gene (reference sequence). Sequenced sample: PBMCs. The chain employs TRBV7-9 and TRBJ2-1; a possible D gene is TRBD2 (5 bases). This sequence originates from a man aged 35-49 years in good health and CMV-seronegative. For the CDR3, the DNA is TGTGCCAGCAGCTTTGGGATCGGACTCATCAGCGAGCAGTTCTTC. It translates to CASSFGIGLISEQFF.